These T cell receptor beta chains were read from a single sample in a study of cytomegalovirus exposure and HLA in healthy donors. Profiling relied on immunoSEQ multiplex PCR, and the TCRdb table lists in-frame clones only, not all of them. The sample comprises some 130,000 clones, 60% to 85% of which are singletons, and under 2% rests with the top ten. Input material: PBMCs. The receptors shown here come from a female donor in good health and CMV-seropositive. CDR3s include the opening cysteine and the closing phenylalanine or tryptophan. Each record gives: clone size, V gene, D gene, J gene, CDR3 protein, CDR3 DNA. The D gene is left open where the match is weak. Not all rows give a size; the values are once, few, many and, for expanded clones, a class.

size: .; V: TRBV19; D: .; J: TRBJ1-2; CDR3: CASSPGGGRDYGYTF; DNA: TGTGCCAGTAGCCCCGGGGGAGGGCGCGACTATGGCTACACCTTC
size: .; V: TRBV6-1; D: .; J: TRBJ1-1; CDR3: CASSEAPRGKAFF; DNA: TGTGCCAGCAGTGAAGCGCCCAGAGGGAAAGCTTTCTTT
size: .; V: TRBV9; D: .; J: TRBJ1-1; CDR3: CASGAGTEAFF; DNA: TGTGCCAGCGGAGCTGGGACTGAAGCTTTCTTT
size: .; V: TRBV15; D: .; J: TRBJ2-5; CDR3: CATSREVAQTPQETQYF; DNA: TGTGCCACCAGCAGAGAGGTAGCCCAAACCCCCCAAGAGACCCAGTACTTC
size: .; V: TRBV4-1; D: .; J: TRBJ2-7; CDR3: CASRPAGRGDEQYF; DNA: TGCGCCAGCAGGCCGGCGGGCAGGGGCGACGAGCAGTACTTC
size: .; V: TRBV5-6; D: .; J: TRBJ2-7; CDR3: CASSPGLTYEQYF; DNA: TGTGCCAGCAGCCCGGGACTCACCTACGAGCAGTACTTC
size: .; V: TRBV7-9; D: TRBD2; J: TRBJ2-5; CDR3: CASSRGTSGRYQETQYF; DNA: TGTGCCAGCAGCCGCGGGACTAGCGGCAGGTACCAAGAGACCCAGTACTTC
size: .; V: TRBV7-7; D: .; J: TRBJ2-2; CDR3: CASVGNTGELFF; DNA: TGTGCCAGCGTCGGGAACACCGGGGAGCTGTTTTTT
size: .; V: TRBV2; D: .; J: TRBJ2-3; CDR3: CARRDSPTDTQYF; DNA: TGTGCCCGCCGGGACTCACCCACAGATACGCAGTATTTT
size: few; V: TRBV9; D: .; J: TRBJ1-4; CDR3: CASSDSGLNNEKLFF; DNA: TGTGCCAGCAGCGATTCAGGGCTAAATAATGAAAAACTGTTTTTT
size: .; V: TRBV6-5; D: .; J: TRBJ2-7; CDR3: CASSYGQGLTYEQYF; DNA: TGTGCCAGCAGTTACGGGCAGGGGTTAACCTACGAGCAGTACTTC
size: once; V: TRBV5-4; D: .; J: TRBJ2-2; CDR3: CASSFGGNTGELFF; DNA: TGTGCCAGCAGCTTCGGTGGGAACACCGGGGAGCTGTTTTTT
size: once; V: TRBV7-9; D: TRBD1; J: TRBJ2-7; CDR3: CASSLGTGRSYEQYF; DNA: TGTGCCAGCAGCTTAGGGACAGGCAGATCTTACGAGCAGTACTTC
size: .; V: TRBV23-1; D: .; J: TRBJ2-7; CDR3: CASSQSPEQYF; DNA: TGCGCCAGCAGTCAATCTCCGGAGCAGTACTTC
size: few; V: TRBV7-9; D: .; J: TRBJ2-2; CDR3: CASSHQAGELFF; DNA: TGTGCCAGCAGCCATCAGGCCGGGGAGCTGTTTTTT
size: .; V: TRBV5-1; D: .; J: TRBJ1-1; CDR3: CASSFGGRVNTEAFF; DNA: TGCGCCAGCAGCTTTGGGGGGAGGGTGAACACTGAAGCTTTCTTT
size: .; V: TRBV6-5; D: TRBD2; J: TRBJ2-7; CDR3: CASSFGTSGPYEQYF; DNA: TGTGCCAGCAGTTTCGGGACTAGCGGCCCCTACGAGCAGTACTTC
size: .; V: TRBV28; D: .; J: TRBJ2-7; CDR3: CASSYLDEQYF; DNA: TGTGCCAGCAGTTACTTGGACGAGCAGTACTTC
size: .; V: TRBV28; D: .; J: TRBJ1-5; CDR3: CASSFARGGGLSNQPQHF; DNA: TGTGCCAGCAGTTTCGCCAGGGGCGGTGGGTTAAGCAATCAGCCCCAGCATTTT
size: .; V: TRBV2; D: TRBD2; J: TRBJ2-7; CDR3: CASREREGVSEQYF; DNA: TGTGCCAGCAGGGAGCGGGAGGGTGTTTCCGAGCAGTACTTC
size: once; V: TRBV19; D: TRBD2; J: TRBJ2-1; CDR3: CASKTSGLVNEQFF; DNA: TGTGCCAGCAAGACTAGCGGGCTAGTCAATGAGCAGTTCTTC
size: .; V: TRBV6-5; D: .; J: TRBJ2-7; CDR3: CASSEEPRSYEQYF; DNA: TGTGCCAGCAGTGAAGAGCCTAGATCCTACGAGCAGTACTTC
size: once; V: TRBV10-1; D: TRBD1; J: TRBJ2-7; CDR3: CASSDGTGNEQYF; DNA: TGCGCCAGCAGTGACGGGACAGGTAACGAGCAGTACTTC
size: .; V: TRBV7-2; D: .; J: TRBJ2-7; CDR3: CASRPPRGWGTYEQYF; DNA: TGTGCCAGCAGACCCCCCCGGGGGTGGGGAACCTACGAGCAGTACTTC
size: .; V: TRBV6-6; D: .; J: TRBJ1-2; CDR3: CASSYTPTDYGYTF; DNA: TGTGCCAGCAGTTACACCCCGACTGATTATGGCTACACCTTC
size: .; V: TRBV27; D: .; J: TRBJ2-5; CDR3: CASSSRGAQETQYF; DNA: TGTGCCAGCAGTTCACGGGGGGCACAAGAGACCCAGTACTTC
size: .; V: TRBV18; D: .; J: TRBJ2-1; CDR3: CASRIPGSLSYNEQFF; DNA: TGTGCCAGCCGAATTCCGGGGTCATTATCCTACAATGAGCAGTTCTTC
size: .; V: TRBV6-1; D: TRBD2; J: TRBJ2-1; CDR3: CASWKRASGRNEQFF; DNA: TGTGCCAGCTGGAAAAGGGCTAGCGGGAGAAATGAGCAGTTCTTC
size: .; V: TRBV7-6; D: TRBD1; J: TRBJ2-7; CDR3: CASSSGQGLSHEQYF; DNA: TGTGCCAGCAGCTCTGGACAGGGGTTGTCCCACGAGCAGTACTTC
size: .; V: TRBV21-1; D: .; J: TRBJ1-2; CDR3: CASSSWDSNYGYTF; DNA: TGTGCCAGCAGCAGCTGGGACAGTAACTATGGCTACACCTTC
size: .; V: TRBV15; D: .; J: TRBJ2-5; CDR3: CAASQGYQETQYF; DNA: TGTGCCGCATCACAGGGATACCAAGAGACCCAGTACTTC
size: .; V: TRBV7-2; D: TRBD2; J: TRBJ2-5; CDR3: CASSYSGGARETQYF; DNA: TGTGCCAGCAGCTATAGCGGGGGGGCGAGAGAGACCCAGTACTTC
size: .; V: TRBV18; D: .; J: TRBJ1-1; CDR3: CASSPLASGMNTEAFF; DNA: TGTGCCAGCTCACCACTGGCATCAGGGATGAACACTGAAGCTTTCTTT
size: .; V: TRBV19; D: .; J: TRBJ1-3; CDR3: CASSPIQGSGNTIYF; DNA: TGTGCCAGTAGCCCGATCCAGGGGTCTGGAAACACCATATATTTT
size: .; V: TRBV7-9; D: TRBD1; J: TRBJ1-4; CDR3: CASSLAFGTGDEKLFF; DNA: TGTGCCAGCAGCTTAGCGTTCGGGACAGGGGATGAAAAACTGTTTTTT
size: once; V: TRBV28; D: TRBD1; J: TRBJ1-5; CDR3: CATLDRGNSNQPQHF; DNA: TGTGCCACCTTGGACAGGGGAAATAGCAATCAGCCCCAGCATTTT